This T cell receptor (beta chain) was identified during a study of blood T cell repertoires in COVID-19. About the research overall: Sample material is recorded as cDNA or gDNA derived from T cells, B-cell-depleted T cells, or PBMCs.

The CDR3 consists of 14 residues. The V gene's germline CDR1 is SEHNR and CDR2 FQNEAQ (reference sequence). Trimming removed 6 bases from V and 6 bases from J; junction bases left unmatched: 9. Data came from immunoSEQ multiplex PCR; TCRdb stores just in-frame clones and leaves some out. The data show 470,000 or so clones, with approximately 90% seen just once and roughly 4% held by the top ten. V is TRBV7-9 and J is TRBJ2-7; 9 bases fit TRBD1. Sequencing was carried out using peripheral blood. The TCR originated in a woman in her thirties with acute or convalescent COVID-19. The CDR3 sequence is CASSSGTGLAEQYF. In DNA, the CDR3 is TGTGCCAGCAGTTCCGGGACAGGGCTTGCCGAGCAGTACTTC.